These T cell receptor beta chains were read from a single sample in a study of cytomegalovirus exposure and HLA in healthy donors. TCRdb's table, derived via immunoSEQ multiplex PCR, lists solely in-frame clones and lacks some. Of some 340,000 clones listed, around 90% are singletons. Sequenced sample: PBMCs. These receptors all stem from a woman in her twenties or thirties in good health and CMV-seropositive. The CDR3 runs from the conserved cysteine through the conserved F or W. A D gene is named only where the DNA matches it firmly. Where a row states a size, it is once, few, many or the class of an expanded clone; other rows omit it.

TRBJ2-7	.	.	TRBV28	TGTGCCAGCAGCACTTCGGAGGTGATGAACGCCTACGAGCAGTACTTC	CASSTSEVMNAYEQYF
TRBJ1-1	.	.	TRBV28	TGTGCCAGCAGGGATGGGGCTTACACTGAAGCTTTCTTT	CASRDGAYTEAFF
TRBJ1-2	TRBD1	.	TRBV7-2	TGTGCCAGCAGCTTAAGACAGGGTCCCTTCACCTTC	CASSLRQGPFTF
TRBJ2-5	TRBD1	.	TRBV7-8	TGTGCCAGCAGCACCAGGACAGGCCCGACCCAGTACTTC	CASSTRTGPTQYF
TRBJ2-2	.	.	TRBV28	TGTGCCAGCAGCCCGGTAGTGCCCGGGGAGCTGTTTTTT	CASSPVVPGELFF
TRBJ2-7	.	.	TRBV7-2	TGTGCCAGCAGCTTAGGGGGACCGAGCTCCTACGAGCAGTACTTC	CASSLGGPSSYEQYF
TRBJ2-5	TRBD1	.	TRBV9	TGTGCCAGCAGCGACAGGGGGCCCCAAGAGACCCAGTACTTC	CASSDRGPQETQYF
TRBJ1-5	.	.	TRBV18	TGTGCCGGGACGGGGGGACGAGATCAGCCCCAGCATTTT	CAGTGGRDQPQHF
TRBJ2-7	.	.	TRBV29-1	TGCAGCGTTGCACCAGATAACTACGAGCAGTACTTC	CSVAPDNYEQYF
TRBJ2-1	TRBD1	.	TRBV7-2	TGTGCCAGCAGCTTAGCGCTAGGGGGCGCTTACAATGAGCAGTTCTTC	CASSLALGGAYNEQFF
TRBJ2-1	TRBD2	.	TRBV7-9	TGTGCCAGCAGCTCTCTAGCGGGAGGGCCGGAAGAGCAGTTCTTC	CASSSLAGGPEEQFF
TRBJ1-1	.	.	TRBV9	TGTGCCAGCAGCGTAGCTGGGGGGTACACTGAAGCTTTCTTT	CASSVAGGYTEAFF
TRBJ2-3	TRBD2	.	TRBV7-3	TGTGCCAGCAGCTTAAGTCCTAGCGGGGATACGCAGTATTTT	CASSLSPSGDTQYF
TRBJ1-5	.	.	TRBV28	TGTGCCAGCAGTTTATCGGGACGGGGCAATCAGCCCCAGCATTTT	CASSLSGRGNQPQHF
TRBJ1-3	.	.	TRBV4-2	TGTGCCAGCAGCCAATTTAATAAGGGCTCTGGAAACACCATATATTTT	CASSQFNKGSGNTIYF
TRBJ2-7	.	.	TRBV7-8	TGTGCCAGCAGCTTAGGTTTCAGCCCGACCTACGAGCAGTACTTC	CASSLGFSPTYEQYF
TRBJ2-1	.	.	TRBV19	TGTGCCAGTAGTATAGGGGGTAACAATGAGCAGTTCTTC	CASSIGGNNEQFF
TRBJ2-7	.	.	TRBV7-9	TGTGCCAGCAGCTTAGAAGTTTCAATCTACGAGCAGTACTTC	CASSLEVSIYEQYF
TRBJ1-1	.	.	TRBV19	TGTGCCAGTAGTAAAGGACACACAACTATCGAAGCTTTCTTT	CASSKGHTTIEAFF
TRBJ1-2	.	few	TRBV4-2	TGTGCCAGCAGCCAAGAATTCCAGGGTGACTATGGCTACACCTTC	CASSQEFQGDYGYTF
TRBJ2-1	TRBD2	.	TRBV28	TGTGCCAGCAGCCGCGGACTAGCGGCTTACAATGAGCAGTTCTTC	CASSRGLAAYNEQFF
TRBJ1-6	TRBD1	.	TRBV27	TGTGCCAGCAGTTTAGGGGACAGCTCCTATAATTCACCCCTCCACTTT	CASSLGDSSYNSPLHF
TRBJ2-3	TRBD2	.	TRBV7-2	TGTGCCAGCAGCAAGGGGGCTAGCGGGAGACGAGATACGCAGTATTTT	CASSKGASGRRDTQYF
TRBJ1-1	.	few	TRBV30	TGTGCCTGGATCCGTGCTGAAGCTTTCTTT	CAWIRAEAFF
TRBJ2-2	.	once	TRBV30	TGTGCCTCCCGGTTAGGGGGACCCACCGGGGAGCTGTTTTTT	CASRLGGPTGELFF
TRBJ2-7	.	.	TRBV4-2	TGTGCCAGCAGCCGGGAACGGGACGGAACCTACGAGCAGTACTTC	CASSRERDGTYEQYF
TRBJ2-1	TRBD2	once	TRBV9	TGTGCCAGCAGCGTAGTCACTAGCGGGAGCGGCAATGAGCAGTTCTTC	CASSVVTSGSGNEQFF
TRBJ1-1	TRBD1	.	TRBV7-8	TGTGCCAGCAGCCTGCGGGACAGCATGAACACTGAAGCTTTCTTT	CASSLRDSMNTEAFF
TRBJ2-7	.	once	TRBV4-3	TGCGCCAGCAGCCAAGTCCTTTCGGGGTCGTACGAGCAGTACTTC	CASSQVLSGSYEQYF
TRBJ2-1	TRBD2	.	TRBV5-4	TGTGCCAGCAGCTTAGGTGGGAGGGACAATGAGCAGTTCTTC	CASSLGGRDNEQFF
TRBJ1-5	.	.	TRBV28	TGTGCCAGCAGTTTTCTGGTTCTCCGGGGGAGAAGGGCGGGTCAGCCCCAGCATTTT	CASSFLVLRGRRAGQPQHF
TRBJ1-4	.	.	TRBV28	TGTGCCAGCAGTCCACAAACAGCTCTAAATGAAAAACTGTTTTTT	CASSPQTALNEKLFF
TRBJ1-2	TRBD1	.	TRBV7-6	TGTGCCAGCAGCACCTATTTACCCCGACAGGGGAGGGCCTATGGCTACACCTTC	CASSTYLPRQGRAYGYTF